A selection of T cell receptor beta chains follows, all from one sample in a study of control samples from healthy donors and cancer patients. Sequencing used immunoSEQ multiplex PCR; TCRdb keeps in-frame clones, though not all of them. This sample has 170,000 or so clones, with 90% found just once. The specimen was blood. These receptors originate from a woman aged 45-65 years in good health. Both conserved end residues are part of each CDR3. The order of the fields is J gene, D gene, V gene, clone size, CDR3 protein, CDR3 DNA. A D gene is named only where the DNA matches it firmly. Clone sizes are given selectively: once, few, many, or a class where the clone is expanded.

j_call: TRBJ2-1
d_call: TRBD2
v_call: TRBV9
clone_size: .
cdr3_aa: CASSVSGRANLIYNEQFF
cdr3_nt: TGTGCCAGCAGCGTAAGCGGGAGGGCCAACTTAATCTACAATGAGCAGTTCTTC

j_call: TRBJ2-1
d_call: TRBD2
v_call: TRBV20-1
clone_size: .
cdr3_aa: CSASSGRENEQFF
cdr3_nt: TGCAGTGCCAGTAGCGGGAGGGAGAATGAGCAGTTCTTC

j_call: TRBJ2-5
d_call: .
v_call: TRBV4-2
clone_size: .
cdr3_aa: CASSLRGTGDVETQYF
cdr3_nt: TGTGCCAGCAGCTTAAGAGGAACGGGAGACGTGGAGACCCAGTACTTC

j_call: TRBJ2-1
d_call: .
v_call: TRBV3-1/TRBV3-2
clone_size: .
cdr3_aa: CASRISNEQFF
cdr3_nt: TGTGCCAGCAGGATTAGCAATGAGCAGTTCTTC

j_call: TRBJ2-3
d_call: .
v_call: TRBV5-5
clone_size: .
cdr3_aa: CASSLGRGIGTDTQYF
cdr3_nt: TGTGCCAGCAGCTTAGGCAGGGGTATAGGCACAGATACGCAGTATTTT

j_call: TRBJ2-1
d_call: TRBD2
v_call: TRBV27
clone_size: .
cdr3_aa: CASSSNRLAGVAEQFF
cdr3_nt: TGTGCCAGCAGTTCGAACAGACTAGCGGGAGTCGCTGAGCAGTTCTTC

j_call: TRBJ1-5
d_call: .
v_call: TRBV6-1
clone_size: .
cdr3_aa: CASSEQGNQPQHF
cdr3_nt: TGTGCCAGCAGTGAACAGGGCAATCAGCCCCAGCATTTT

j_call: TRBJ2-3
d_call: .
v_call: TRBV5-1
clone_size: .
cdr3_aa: CATTGPSTDTQYF
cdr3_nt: TGCGCCACCACCGGGCCTAGCACAGATACGCAGTATTTT

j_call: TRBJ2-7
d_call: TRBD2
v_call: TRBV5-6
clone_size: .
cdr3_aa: CASSQGLAGAYEQYF
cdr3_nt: TGTGCCAGCAGCCAGGGACTAGCGGGTGCCTACGAGCAGTACTTC

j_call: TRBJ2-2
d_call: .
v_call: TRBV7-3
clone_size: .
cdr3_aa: CASSLSRPTTGGELFF
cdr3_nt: TGTGCCAGCAGCTTATCCCGACCAACCACAGGCGGGGAGCTGTTTTTT

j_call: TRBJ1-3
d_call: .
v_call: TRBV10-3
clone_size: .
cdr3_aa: CAISSGTAGNTIYF
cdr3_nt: TGTGCCATCAGTTCCGGGACGGCTGGAAACACCATATATTTT

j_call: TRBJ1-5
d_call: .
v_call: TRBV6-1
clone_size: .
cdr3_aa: CASSEDWDTYQPQHF
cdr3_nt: TGTGCCAGCAGTGAAGATTGGGACACTTATCAGCCCCAGCATTTT

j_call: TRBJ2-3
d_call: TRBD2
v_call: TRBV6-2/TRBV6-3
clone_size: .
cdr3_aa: CASSYGLAGPAPPDTQYF
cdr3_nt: TGTGCCAGCAGTTACGGACTAGCGGGGCCCGCGCCGCCAGATACGCAGTATTTT

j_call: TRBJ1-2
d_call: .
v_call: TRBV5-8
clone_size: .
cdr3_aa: CASSQNWRTEYGYTF
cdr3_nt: TGTGCCAGCAGCCAGAATTGGCGGACCGAGTATGGCTACACCTTC

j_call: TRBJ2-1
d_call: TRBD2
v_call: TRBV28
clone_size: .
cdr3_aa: CASSPGTSVSYNEQFF
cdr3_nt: TGTGCCAGCAGCCCCGGGACTAGCGTAAGTTACAATGAGCAGTTCTTC

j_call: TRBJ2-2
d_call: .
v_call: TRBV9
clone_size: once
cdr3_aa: CASSVGGNLVPGELFF
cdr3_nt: TGTGCCAGCAGCGTAGGGGGGAACCTAGTCCCCGGGGAGCTGTTTTTT

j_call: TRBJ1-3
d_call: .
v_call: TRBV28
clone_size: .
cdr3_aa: CATVRAGLPGNTIYF
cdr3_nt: TGTGCCACCGTCCGGGCAGGGCTCCCTGGAAACACCATATATTTT

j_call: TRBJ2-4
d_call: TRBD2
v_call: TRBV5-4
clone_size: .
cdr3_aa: CASTSTPRSGGATIQYF
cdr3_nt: TGTGCCAGCACCTCCACCCCCCGAAGCGGGGGGGCAACCATTCAGTACTTC

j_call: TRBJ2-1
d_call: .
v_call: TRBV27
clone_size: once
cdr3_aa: CASSLFRGLVLSSYNEQFF
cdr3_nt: TGTGCCAGCAGTTTATTCCGAGGGTTAGTCCTTAGCTCCTACAATGAGCAGTTCTTC

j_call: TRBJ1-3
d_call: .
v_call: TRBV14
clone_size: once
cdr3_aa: CASSPKLTLTGNTIYF
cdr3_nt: TGTGCCAGCAGCCCAAAACTTACTCTCACTGGAAACACCATATATTTT